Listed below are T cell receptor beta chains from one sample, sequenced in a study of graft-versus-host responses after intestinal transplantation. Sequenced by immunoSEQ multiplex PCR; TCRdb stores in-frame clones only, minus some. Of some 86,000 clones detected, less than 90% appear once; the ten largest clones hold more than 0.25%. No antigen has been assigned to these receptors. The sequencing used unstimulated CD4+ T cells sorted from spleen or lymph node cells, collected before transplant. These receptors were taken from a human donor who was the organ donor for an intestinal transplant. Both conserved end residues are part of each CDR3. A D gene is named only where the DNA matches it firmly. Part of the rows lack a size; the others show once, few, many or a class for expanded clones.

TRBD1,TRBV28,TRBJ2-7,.,TGTGCCACCCTAATACAGGGGCCGGGACCTGGGGAGCAGTACTTC,CATLIQGPGPGEQYF
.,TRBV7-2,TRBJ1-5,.,TGTGCCAGCAGCTTGGACAGTGGCAATCAGCCCCAGCATTTT,CASSLDSGNQPQHF
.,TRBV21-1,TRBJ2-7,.,TGTGCCAGCAGCAACCACGGGACAGGGGCCGTATGCGAGCAGTACTTC,CASSNHGTGAVCEQYF
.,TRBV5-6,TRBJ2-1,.,TGTGCCAGCAGCCCCCGTAGCGACCTAAGCTCCTACAATGAGCAGTTCTTC,CASSPRSDLSSYNEQFF
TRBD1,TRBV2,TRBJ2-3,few,TGTGCCAGCAGGAGACAGGGGAGCACAGATACGCAGTATTTT,CASRRQGSTDTQYF
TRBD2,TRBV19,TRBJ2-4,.,TGTGCCAGTAGTATCCGGACTAGCGGTGGAGACATTCAGTACTTC,CASSIRTSGGDIQYF
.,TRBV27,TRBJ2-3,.,TGTGCCAGCAGTTTATCAGGGCAGGGTTCGACAGATACGCAGTATTTT,CASSLSGQGSTDTQYF
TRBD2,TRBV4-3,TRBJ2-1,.,TGCGCCAGCAGCCAAGTCTTAGCGGGAGAGCTAGGAGATGAGCAGTTCTTC,CASSQVLAGELGDEQFF
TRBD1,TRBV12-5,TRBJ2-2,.,TGTGCTAGTGGTTCCGGCGAGCGGGACAGGGGTCCCGGGGAGCTGTTTTTT,CASGSGERDRGPGELFF
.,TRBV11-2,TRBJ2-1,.,TGTGCCAGCAGCTTCCGGGACACCCACAATGAGCAGTTCTTC,CASSFRDTHNEQFF
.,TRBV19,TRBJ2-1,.,TGTGCCAGTAGTATGGGCCCGGTCGGTGAGCAGTTCTTC,CASSMGPVGEQFF
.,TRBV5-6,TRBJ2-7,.,TGTGCCAGCAGCCCGATCGGGGTACCCATCTTGGGAGAGCAGTACTTC,CASSPIGVPILGEQYF
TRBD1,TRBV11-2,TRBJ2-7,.,TGTGCCAGCAGCTTAGGCGGACAGGGGGGCCACGAGCAGTACTTC,CASSLGGQGGHEQYF
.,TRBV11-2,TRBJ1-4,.,TGTGCCAGCAGCCCGGGACAATTTAACCCTAATGAAAAACTGTTTTTT,CASSPGQFNPNEKLFF
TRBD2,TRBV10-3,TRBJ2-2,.,TGTGCCATCAGTGAGCCCCCCTTAGCGGGGGGCGGCACCGGGGAGCTGTTTTTT,CAISEPPLAGGGTGELFF
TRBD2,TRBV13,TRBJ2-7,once,TGTGCCAGCAAACTAAACCCCAGCGGGGGACCCTACGAGCAGTACTTC,CASKLNPSGGPYEQYF
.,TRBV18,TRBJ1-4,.,TGTGCCAGCTCACCTTTTGAGGGCACGCGAGAAAAACTGTTTTTT,CASSPFEGTREKLFF
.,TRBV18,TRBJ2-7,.,TGTGCCAGCTCACTTTACACCCACGGGAACGAGCAGTACTTC,CASSLYTHGNEQYF
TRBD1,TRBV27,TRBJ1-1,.,TGTGCCAGCAGTCCCTCGGGACAGGATAAGGGATGGGACACTGAAGCTTTCTTT,CASSPSGQDKGWDTEAFF
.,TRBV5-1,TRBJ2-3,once,TGCGCCAGCAGACCCTCAGGCACAGATACGCAGTATTTT,CASRPSGTDTQYF
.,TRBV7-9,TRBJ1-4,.,TGTGCCAGCAGCTTATCAGGGTTAGCAAAACTGTTTTTT,CASSLSGLAKLFF
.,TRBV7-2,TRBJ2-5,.,TGTGCCAGCAGCCGCCTTACTGGGACCCAGTACTTC,CASSRLTGTQYF
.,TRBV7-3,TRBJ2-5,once,TGTGCCAGCAGCTTAACTTCTTCGGCGGGGGAGACCCAGTACTTC,CASSLTSSAGETQYF
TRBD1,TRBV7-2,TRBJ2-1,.,TGTGCCAGCAGCCGCCGGGACAGAACCTACAATGAGCAGTTCTTC,CASSRRDRTYNEQFF
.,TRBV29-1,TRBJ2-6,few,TGCAGCGTTCTGGCCAACGTCCTGACTTTC,CSVLANVLTF
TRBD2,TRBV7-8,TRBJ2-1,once,TGTGCCAGCAGCCCGAGGTGGGCTAGCGGGACGGTCGGTGAGCAGTTCTTC,CASSPRWASGTVGEQFF
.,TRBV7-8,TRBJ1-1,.,TGTGCCAGCAGCCCCCGGGGTAGGTTTCCCCCACCTTTCTTT,CASSPRGRFPPPFF
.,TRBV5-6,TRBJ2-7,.,TGTGCCAGCTCGCGTTTGTCCTACGAGCAGTACTTC,CASSRLSYEQYF
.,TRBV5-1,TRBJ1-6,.,TGCGCCAGCAGCTTGGCCGGAGCGGAAAGGGATTCACCCCTCCACTTT,CASSLAGAERDSPLHF
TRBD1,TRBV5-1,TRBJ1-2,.,TGCGCCAGCAGCTTGAACAGGGGTCCAAACTATGGCTACACCTTC,CASSLNRGPNYGYTF
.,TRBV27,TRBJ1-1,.,TGTGCCAGCAGTTTAAGCCCTATCTTTTTGGACATATACACTGAAGCTTTCTTT,CASSLSPIFLDIYTEAFF
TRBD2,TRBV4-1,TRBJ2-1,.,TGCGCCAGCAAGAGCGGGGGGCCCTACAATGAGCAGTTCTTC,CASKSGGPYNEQFF
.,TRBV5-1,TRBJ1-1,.,TGCGCCAGCAGCCGGGAGGCATTTCGCCTTCAAGGGAACACCGAAGCTTTCTTT,CASSREAFRLQGNTEAFF
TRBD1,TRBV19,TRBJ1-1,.,TGTGCCAGTAGTAATACAGGGGGAAACACTGAAGCTTTCTTT,CASSNTGGNTEAFF
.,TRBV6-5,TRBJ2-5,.,TGTGCCAGCAGTAAACAGGCGTTCGAAGAGACCCAGTACTTC,CASSKQAFEETQYF
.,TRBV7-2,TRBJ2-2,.,TGTGCCAGCAGCTTGCCGTGGGGCAGAGTGAACACCGGGGAGCTGTTTTTT,CASSLPWGRVNTGELFF
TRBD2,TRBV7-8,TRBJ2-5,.,TGTGCCAGCAGCCCAAGGACTAGCGGGAGGGCCTTAGAGACCCAGTACTTC,CASSPRTSGRALETQYF
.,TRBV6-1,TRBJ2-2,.,TGTGCCAGCAGTGAACCCGTGGGGGGAGGCACCGGGGAGCTGTTTTTT,CASSEPVGGGTGELFF
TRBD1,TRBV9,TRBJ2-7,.,TGTGCCAGCAGCCCAGGACAGGCTTTAGAGCAGTACTTC,CASSPGQALEQYF
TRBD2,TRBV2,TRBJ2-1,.,TGTGCCAGCAGCGATCGAGGGACTAGCGGGGGGGTTCTTTACAATGAGCAGTTCTTC,CASSDRGTSGGVLYNEQFF
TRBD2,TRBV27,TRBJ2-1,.,TGTGCCAGCAGTTTACCCCCGTGGGCGGGAGGACGGCAGTTCTTC,CASSLPPWAGGRQFF
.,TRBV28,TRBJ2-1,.,TGTGCCAGACTCGGGTTTTTTAATGAGCAGTTCTTC,CARLGFFNEQFF